This T cell receptor (beta chain) was captured in a study of T cell responses to AZD1222 COVID-19 vaccine. The CDR3 totals 15 residues. Germline V gives CDR1 MNHEY, CDR2 SVGAGI. On this clone: Its antigen is unknown. A read error may account for a junction end that differs from germline.

Sequencing was performed with immunoSEQ multiplex PCR; in TCRdb, only in-frame clones are kept and a portion is missing. In the table there are around 100,000 clones, roughly 92% of which are singletons. General study findings and limits: Most donors were white British, females outnumbered males, and clonal diversity was possibly underestimated. None of the repertoires were sampled until the peak T cell response had passed. Two AZD1222 doses significantly raised spike-specific TCR breadth and depth over controls.

The chain uses TRBV6-5 and TRBJ1-1, with no clear D. The material sequenced was peripheral blood, taken on day 0 of AZD1222 vaccination. This sequence originates from an adult in good health. The CDR3 DNA sequence: TGTGCCACCAGTCAATCCGGGCCTTGGGAGTATGAAGCTTTCTTT. Translation gives CATSQSGPWEYEAFF.